One sample yielded the 3 T cell receptor beta chains listed below, sequenced in a study of T cells in Graves' hyperthyroidism and ophthalmopathy. The TCR beta CDR3 regions underwent amplification using RNA transcripts as the source. With the HTBI primer set, the TCR CDR3 went through a first round of RT-PCR. TCRdb ran MiXCR on the multiplex PCR reads and lists one entry per CDR3 protein. The sample includes approximately 330,000 distinct CDR3 sequences, 15% to 20% of them seen just once. The sample was blood. All receptors derive from a woman between 50 and 59 years old with Graves' hyperthyroidism.

This clonotype appeared a few times. The chain couples TRBV19 to TRBJ1-1, with D perhaps TRBD1 (6 bases). V dropped 7 bases and J dropped 8 bases, with 11 bases sitting between them. CDR1 is LNHDA, CDR2 SQIVND, per germline (reference sequence). This CDR3 comprises 11 residues. The CDR3 reads CASKAGTEAFF. DNA of the CDR3: TGTGCCAGTAAGGCCGGGACAGAAGCTTTCTTT.

The chain recombines TRBV20-1 with TRBJ2-1, with 8 bases lining up with TRBD2. V shed 5 bases, J shed 8 bases, and the junction held 14 bases outside the gene matches. Germline loops: CDR1 DFQATT, CDR2 SNEGSKA (reference sequence). The CDR3 runs to 15 residues. The CDR3 coding sequence is TGCAGTGCTTGCCCGGGGCGGGGGGTGACTGATGAGCAGTTCTTC. Residues: CSACPGRGVTDEQFF.

This clonotype was counted only a few times. V gene TRBV5-1 combines with J gene TRBJ2-5; TRBD2 might be the D (5 bases). Germline CDR1 SGHRS, CDR2 YFSETQ. V lost 4 bases and J 2 bases, leaving 12 bases between the germline ends. The CDR3 consists of 14 residues. The CDR3 coding sequence is TGCGCCAGCAGCACGTACCGGGATCAAGAGACCCAGTACTTC. It is translated as CASSTYRDQETQYF.